This passage covers 20 T cell receptor beta chains from one sample sequenced in a study of blood T cells in healthy people across ages. PCR was performed a second time for about 6 to 12 cycles using a sample-barcoded 5' primer and a J-beta primer mix. TCRdb called the 5' RACE reads again in MiXCR, with one record for every CDR3 protein. The profile covers 1.5 million to 2 million distinct CDR3 sequences, with about 32% appearing a single time and approximately 10% taken by the ten largest. The sequencing input was blood. Source of these receptors: a woman in her 30s in good health.

V and J are TRBV10-3 and TRBJ2-3; D is perhaps TRBD1 (6 bases). Trimming removed 8 bases at V and 0 bases at J, with 12 bases between. The germline V gene has CDR1 ENHRY and CDR2 SYGVKD. The CDR3 extends over 14 amino acids. For the CDR3, the DNA is TGTGCCATCGGATGGACAGAGAGCACAGATACGCAGTATTTT. Translation: CAIGWTESTDTQYF.

This clonotype appeared a few times. The chain links TRBV6-6 to TRBJ2-3, with a possible D match to TRBD1 (6 bases). The CDR3 contains 13 residues. Trimming stripped 6 bases from V and 6 bases from J, with 13 bases between. Germline V gene data show CDR1 as MNHNY and CDR2 as SVGAGI (reference sequence). The CDR3 here is CASSLTQGDTQYF. The CDR3 DNA reads as TGTGCCAGCAGCTTGACTCAGGGGGATACGCAGTATTTT.

This chain uses TRBV2 with TRBJ2-7; TRBD2 might be the D (5 bases). Trimming left V 2 bases short and J 5 bases short, with 13 bases between. This CDR3 region has 14 residues. Germline assignment: CDR1 SNHLY and CDR2 FYNNEI. The CDR3 region is CASSEYRLAHEQYF. Here the CDR3 DNA reads TGTGCCAGCAGTGAATATCGGCTAGCACACGAGCAGTACTTC.

This clonotype has more than one count but fewer than ten. The chain joins TRBV4-2 to TRBJ2-7; TRBD1 matches 9 bases. With 0 bases clipped from V and 4 bases from J, the junction kept 10 bases outside the gene matches. The CDR3 has 17 amino acids. Germline-derived CDR1 and CDR2 are LGHNA and YNFKEQ. In nucleotides, the CDR3 is TGTGCCAGCAGCCAAGAAGCTACAGGGACAGGGTTGTACGAGCAGTACTTC. This sequence encodes CASSQEATGTGLYEQYF.

V and J are TRBV5-1 and TRBJ2-6, with a tentative D call TRBD1 (6 bases). V lost 9 bases, J lost 2 bases, and 12 bases lay in between. Per germline, CDR1 SGHRS and CDR2 YFSETQ. The CDR3 covers 14 residues. Written as DNA, the CDR3 is TGCGCCACAAAACAGGGTGCTGGGGCCAACGTCCTGACTTTC. This translates into CATKQGAGANVLTF.

Only a few counts were recorded for this clonotype. This chain links TRBV28 with TRBJ1-1, with D possibly being TRBD1 (5 bases). The CDR3 runs 16 residues. Trimming took off 6 bases at V and 0 bases at J, with 17 bases between the two ends. Germline CDR1 reads MDHEN; CDR2 reads SYDVKM. The CDR3 bases are TGTGCCAGCAGCCAACGAACCGGGACGGTGAACACTGAAGCTTTCTTT. Amino acid sequence: CASSQRTGTVNTEAFF.

Points on this clonotype: This sequence may be a read error, since a much larger clone differs from it by one base. This sequence joins TRBV5-1 and TRBJ2-3, with a tentative D call TRBD2 (5 bases). Trimming stripped 0 bases from V and 1 base from J, with 12 bases between. Germline CDR1 reads SGHRS; CDR2 reads YFSETQ. This CDR3 has 16 amino acids. CDR3 region: CASSLVERARTDTQYF. The CDR3 region has the DNA TGCGCCAGCAGCTTGGTCGAGAGGGCTCGCACAGATACGCAGTATTTT.

The chain recombines TRBV9 with TRBJ2-4; tentative D call: TRBD2 (6 bases). The CDR3 sequence is 14 residues long. V was clipped by 4 bases and J by 7 bases, with 15 bases between them. The germline V gene has CDR1 SGDLS and CDR2 YYNGEE. The chain's CDR3 is CASSPGNGGNIQYF. The CDR3 nucleotides read TGTGCCAGCAGCCCAGGGAACGGAGGGAACATTCAGTACTTC.

This clonotype came up once. V usage is TRBV29-1 and J usage is TRBJ2-5; TRBD2 is a possible D gene (6 bases). This CDR3 contains 13 residues. V was trimmed by 5 bases and J by 9 bases, leaving 19 bases between them. CDR1 is SQVTM, CDR2 ANQGSEA, per germline. The CDR3 coding sequence is TGCAGCGTTAAACGAGGCCTTTCGGGAGCCCAGTACTTC. It yields the protein CSVKRGLSGAQYF.

The table lists this clonotype with a few counts. The chain links TRBV30 to TRBJ1-4, with D possibly TRBD1 on 6 matching bases. The CDR3 covers 14 residues. The ends were cut back, 0 bases at V and 5 bases at J, with 10 bases in the middle. Germline V CDR1 and CDR2: GTSNPN, SVGIG (reference sequence). The DNA for the CDR3 is TGTGCCTGGAGTGTGCAGCAGGGGAATGAAAAACTGTTTTTT. Its translation is CAWSVQQGNEKLFF.

The chain recombines TRBV10-3 with TRBJ2-5, with TRBD2 matching 11 bases. The J call may be wrong; the DNA end is better matched by TRBJ2-7. The CDR3 runs 18 residues. CDR1 is ENHRY, CDR2 SYGVKD, per germline. The CDR3 sequence is CAISEGLAGGPLSCEQYF. CDR3 nucleotide sequence: TGTGCCATCAGTGAGGGTTTAGCGGGGGGGCCTTTATCGTGCGAGCAGTACTTC.

This clonotype was detected only a few times. The chain employs TRBV7-3 and TRBJ2-3, with D perhaps TRBD1 (6 bases). Trimming removed 4 bases from V and 3 bases from J, with 17 bases in between. This CDR3 contains 16 residues. Germline V gives CDR1 SGHTA, CDR2 FQGTGA. In nucleotides, the CDR3 is TGTGCCAGCAGCTCAACCCCCAGGGGCTGGACAGATACGCAGTATTTT. Translation gives CASSSTPRGWTDTQYF.

In this sample, this clonotype turned up a few times. The CDR3 DNA is TGCGCCAGCAGCCCCGGGACTCTCAAGGAATACAATGAGCAGTTCTTC. Its translation: CASSPGTLKEYNEQFF. V usage is TRBV4-1 and J usage is TRBJ2-1, with D possibly TRBD2 on 6 matching bases. V dropped 4 bases and J dropped 4 bases, with 17 bases sitting between them. Germline CDR1 and CDR2: MGHRA and YSYEKL. CDR3 length equals 16 residues.

The rearrangement links TRBV5-1 to TRBJ2-1; TRBD2 agrees at 8 bases. The CDR3 is made up of 14 amino acids. Looked up from germline, CDR1 is SGHRS and CDR2 is YFSETQ. After removal of 1 base from V and 7 bases from J, the junction contained 4 bases not matched to a gene. The CDR3 spells CASSLRREENEQFF. The CDR3 DNA is TGCGCCAGCAGCTTGCGGCGGGAGGAGAATGAGCAGTTCTTC. Full variable domain (missing parts from reference TRBV5-1 and TRBJ2-1): KAGVTQTPRYLIKTRGQQVTLSCSPISGHRSVSWYQQTPGQGLQFLFEYFSETQRNKGNFPGRFSGRQFSNSRSEMNVSTLELGDSALYLCASSLRREENEQFFGPGTRLTVL.

This chain connects TRBV28 to TRBJ1-5, with a tentative D call TRBD1 (6 bases). Germline V gene data show CDR1 as MDHEN and CDR2 as SYDVKM. The CDR3 extends over 15 amino acids. The ends were cut back, 3 bases at V and 7 bases at J, with 16 bases in the middle. The CDR3 nucleotides are TGTGCCAGCAGTTTCACCTCACAGGGTGGGCAGCCCCAGCATTTT. This gives the protein CASSFTSQGGQPQHF.

This clonotype was counted between two and nine times. The chain employs TRBV24-1 and TRBJ2-3; D is perhaps TRBD1 (6 bases). Trimming took off 0 bases at V and 2 bases at J, with 20 bases between the two ends. This CDR3 is built from 19 residues. Germline V gene data show CDR1 as KGHDR and CDR2 as SFDVKD. The DNA for the CDR3 is TGTGCCACCAGTGATTTGCAAGAGGACCCAGGGGCGATCACAGATACGCAGTATTTT. It encodes CATSDLQEDPGAITDTQYF.

The CDR3 nucleotides read TGTGCCAGCAGCCAAAGACAGTCCTACTCCTACGAGCAGTACTTC. It is translated as CASSQRQSYSYEQYF. This chain links TRBV14 with TRBJ2-7, with a tentative D call TRBD1 (5 bases). Germline CDR1 and CDR2: SGHDN and FVKESK. V was pared by 2 bases and J by 0 bases, with 11 bases between. This CDR3 spans 15 amino acids.

Worth noting for this clonotype: With a much larger clone just one base away, this may be a read error. The J gene is TRBJ1-6, the V gene TRBV4-2; TRBD1 agrees at 8 bases. The length of the CDR3 is 16 residues. The germline CDR1 and CDR2 sequences are LGHNA and YNFKEQ. The CDR3 spells CAGSPETGAYNSPLHF. For the CDR3, the DNA is TGTGCCGGCAGCCCCGAGACAGGGGCATATAATTCACCCCTCCACTTT.

V gene TRBV6-2 or TRBV6-3 combines with J gene TRBJ1-5; tentatively, D is TRBD1 (5 bases). Germline V lookup: CDR1 MNHEY, CDR2 SVGEGT. This CDR3 contains 14 residues. The V gene lost 7 bases and the J gene lost 5 bases, with 15 bases spanning the gap. CDR3 sequence: CASTLRGRDQPQHF. For the CDR3, the DNA is TGTGCCAGCACCCTTAGGGGCAGGGATCAGCCCCAGCATTTT.

This clonotype was picked up a small number of times. The chain couples TRBV20-1 to TRBJ2-5; 9 bases agree with TRBD2. The CDR3 is 15 amino acids. CDR1 is DFQATT, CDR2 SNEGSKA, per germline (reference sequence). V shed 7 bases and J 0 bases; nucleotides not matched to a gene: 9. The chain's CDR3 is CSVISGGLYQETQYF. The CDR3 DNA is TGCAGTGTCATTAGCGGGGGCCTCTACCAAGAGACCCAGTACTTC.